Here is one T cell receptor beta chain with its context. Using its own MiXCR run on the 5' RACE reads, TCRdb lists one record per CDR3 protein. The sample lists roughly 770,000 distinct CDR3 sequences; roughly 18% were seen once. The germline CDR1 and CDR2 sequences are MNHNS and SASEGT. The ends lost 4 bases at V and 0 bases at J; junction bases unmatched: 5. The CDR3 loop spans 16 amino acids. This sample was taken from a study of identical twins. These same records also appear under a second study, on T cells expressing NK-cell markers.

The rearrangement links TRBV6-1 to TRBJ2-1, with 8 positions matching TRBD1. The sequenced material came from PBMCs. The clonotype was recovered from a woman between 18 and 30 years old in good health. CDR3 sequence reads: CASSGGQGSSYNEQFF. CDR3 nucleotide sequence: TGTGCCAGCAGTGGAGGACAGGGAAGCTCCTACAATGAGCAGTTCTTC.